This TCR beta chain was recorded in a study of type 1 and type 2 diabetes patients. About the study: Participants included type 1 and type 2 diabetes patients plus nondiabetic controls. From PBMCs, CD4+ and CD8+ T cells were isolated by magnetic microbeads.

Broader study findings: Type 2 diabetes repertoires were more diverse than type 1 diabetes repertoires. Some T1D-only expanded clones might appear in more T2D or control samples.

Amplification started from genomic DNA. Multiplex PCR with 30 forward and 13 reverse primers amplified the TCR beta CDR3. TCRdb independently ran MiXCR on the multiplex PCR reads; one entry per CDR3 protein. The repertoire holds about 250,000 distinct CDR3 sequences, with approximately 50% as singletons. CDR3 length equals 15 residues. The V and J ends lost 4 bases and 3 bases respectively, with 15 bases between them. Germline V lookup: CDR1 SQVTM, CDR2 ANQGSEA. This clonotype has more than one count but fewer than ten. Its antigen is not known. The gene calls are TRBV29-1 and TRBJ2-2; D is perhaps TRBD1 (5 bases). Sequencing used peripheral blood mononuclear cells (PBMCs). This receptor was taken from a man aged 18 to 30 with type 2 diabetes. The CDR3 protein is CSVGNKGRYTGELFF. The CDR3 DNA follows: TGCAGCGTTGGGAATAAGGGGCGGTACACCGGGGAGCTGTTTTTT.